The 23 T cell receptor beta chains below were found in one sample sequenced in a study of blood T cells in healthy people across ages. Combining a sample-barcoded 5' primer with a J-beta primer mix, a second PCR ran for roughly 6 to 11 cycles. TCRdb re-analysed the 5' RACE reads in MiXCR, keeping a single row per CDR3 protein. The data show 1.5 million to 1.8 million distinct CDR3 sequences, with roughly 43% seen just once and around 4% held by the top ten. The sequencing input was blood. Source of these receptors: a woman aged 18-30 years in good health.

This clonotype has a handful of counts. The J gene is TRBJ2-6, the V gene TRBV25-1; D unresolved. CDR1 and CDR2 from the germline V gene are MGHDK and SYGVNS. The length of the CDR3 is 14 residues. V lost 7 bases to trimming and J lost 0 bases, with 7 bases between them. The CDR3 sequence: CASTLSSGANVLTF. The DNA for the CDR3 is TGTGCCAGCACCCTGAGCTCTGGGGCCAACGTCCTGACTTTC.

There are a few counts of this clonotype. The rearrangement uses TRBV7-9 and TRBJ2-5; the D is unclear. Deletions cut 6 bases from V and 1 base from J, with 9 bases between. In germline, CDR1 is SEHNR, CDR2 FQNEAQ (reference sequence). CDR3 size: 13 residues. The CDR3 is CASRREFQETQYF. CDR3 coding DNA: TGTGCCAGCAGGAGAGAATTCCAAGAGACCCAGTACTTC. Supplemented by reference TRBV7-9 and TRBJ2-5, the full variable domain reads DTGVSQNPRHKITKRGQNVTFRCDPISEHNRLYWYRQTLGQGPEFLTYFQNEAQLEKSRLLSDRFSAERPKGSFSTLEIQRTEQGDSAMYLCASRREFQETQYFGPGTRLLVL.

This chain's CDR3 is CASSSRPVGELFF. The CDR3 coding sequence is TGTGCCAGCAGTTCTCGACCAGTTGGGGAGCTGTTTTTT. This sequence joins TRBV5-5 and TRBJ2-2; no definite D call. This CDR3 has 13 residues. Germline CDR1 and CDR2: SGHKS and YYEKEE (reference sequence). The V end lost 5 bases, the J end lost 8 bases, and 13 bases lay between the germline ends.

The DNA of the CDR3 is TGTGCCAGCGGCCTAATCAAAAACATTCAGTACTTC. Protein sequence: CASGLIKNIQYF. The chain uses TRBV7-2 and TRBJ2-4; D remains unclear. The CDR3 loop spans 12 amino acids. Germline CDR1 reads SGHTA; CDR2 reads FQGNSA. V was shortened by 8 bases and J by 3 bases, with 8 bases between the two germline ends.

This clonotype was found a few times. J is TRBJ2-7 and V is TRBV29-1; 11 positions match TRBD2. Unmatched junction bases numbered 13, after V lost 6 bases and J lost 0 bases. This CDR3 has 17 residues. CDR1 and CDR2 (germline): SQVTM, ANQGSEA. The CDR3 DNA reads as TGCAGCGTGGGACTAGCGGCAATTCCTCAGAGCTCCTACGAGCAGTACTTC. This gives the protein CSVGLAAIPQSSYEQYF.

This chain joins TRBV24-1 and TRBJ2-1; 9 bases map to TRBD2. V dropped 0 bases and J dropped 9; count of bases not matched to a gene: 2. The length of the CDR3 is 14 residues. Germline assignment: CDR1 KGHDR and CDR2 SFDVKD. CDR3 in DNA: TGTGCCACCAGTGATTTGATTAGCGGGAGTGAGCAGTTCTTC. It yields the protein CATSDLISGSEQFF.

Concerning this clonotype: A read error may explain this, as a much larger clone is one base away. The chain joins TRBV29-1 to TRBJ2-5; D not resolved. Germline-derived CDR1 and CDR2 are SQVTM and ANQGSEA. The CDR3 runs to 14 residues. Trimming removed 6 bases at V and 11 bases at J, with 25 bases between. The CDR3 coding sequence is TGCAGCGTCGCTGATGAGGCGGAGTCTAGTGAGCAGTACTTC. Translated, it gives CSVADEAESSEQYF.

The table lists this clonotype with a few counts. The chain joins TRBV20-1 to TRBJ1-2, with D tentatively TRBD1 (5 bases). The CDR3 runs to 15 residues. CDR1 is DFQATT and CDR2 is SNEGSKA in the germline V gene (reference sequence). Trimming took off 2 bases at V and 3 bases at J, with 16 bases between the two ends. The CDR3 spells CSARPGDSFYYGYTF. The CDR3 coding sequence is TGCAGTGCTAGACCGGGGGATTCGTTCTACTATGGCTACACCTTC.

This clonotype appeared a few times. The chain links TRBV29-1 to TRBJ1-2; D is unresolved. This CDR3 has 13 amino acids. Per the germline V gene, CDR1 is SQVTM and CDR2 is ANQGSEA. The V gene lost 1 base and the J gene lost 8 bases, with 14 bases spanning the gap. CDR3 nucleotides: TGCAGCGTTGAAGGGAGATTGGTGCGGGGCTACACCTTC. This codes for CSVEGRLVRGYTF.

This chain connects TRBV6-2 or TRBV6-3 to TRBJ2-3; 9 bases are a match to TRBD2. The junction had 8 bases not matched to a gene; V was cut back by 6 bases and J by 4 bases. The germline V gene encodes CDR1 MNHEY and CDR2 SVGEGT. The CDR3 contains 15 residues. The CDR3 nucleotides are TGTGCCAGCAGAACCCTAGCGGGATTCTCAGATACGCAGTATTTT. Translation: CASRTLAGFSDTQYF.

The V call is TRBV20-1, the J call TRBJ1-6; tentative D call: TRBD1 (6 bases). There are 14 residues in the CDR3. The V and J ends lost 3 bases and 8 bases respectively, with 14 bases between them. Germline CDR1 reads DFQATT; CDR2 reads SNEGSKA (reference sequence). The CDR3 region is CSARIRGSDSPLHF. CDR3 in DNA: TGCAGTGCTAGGATTAGGGGGTCGGATTCACCCCTCCACTTT.

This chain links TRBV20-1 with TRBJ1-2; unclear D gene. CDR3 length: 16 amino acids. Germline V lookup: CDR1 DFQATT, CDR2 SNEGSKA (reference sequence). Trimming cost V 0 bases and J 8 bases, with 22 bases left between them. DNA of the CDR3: TGCAGTGCTAGAGATTCCCGTGACGGTCCCGCCAGGGGCTACACCTTC. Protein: CSARDSRDGPARGYTF.

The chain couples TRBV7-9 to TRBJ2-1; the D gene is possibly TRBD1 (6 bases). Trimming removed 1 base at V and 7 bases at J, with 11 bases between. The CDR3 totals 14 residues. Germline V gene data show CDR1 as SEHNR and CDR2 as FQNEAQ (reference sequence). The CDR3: CASSLGTVSNEQFF. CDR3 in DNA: TGTGCCAGCAGCTTAGGGACAGTCTCGAATGAGCAGTTCTTC.

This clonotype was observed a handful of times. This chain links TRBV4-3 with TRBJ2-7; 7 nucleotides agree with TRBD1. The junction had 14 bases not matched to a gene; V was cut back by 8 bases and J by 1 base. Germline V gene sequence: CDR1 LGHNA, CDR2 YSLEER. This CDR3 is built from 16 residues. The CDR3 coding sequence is TGCGCCAGCTCCACCGACCAAGGACAGGCTTCCTACGAGCAGTACTTC. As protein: CASSTDQGQASYEQYF.

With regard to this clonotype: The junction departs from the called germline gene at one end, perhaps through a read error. The CDR3 reads CACSFGNSYNEQFF. The CDR3 DNA sequence: TGTGCCTGCAGCTTCGGTAACTCCTACAATGAGCAGTTCTTC. The chain is built from TRBV11-1 and TRBJ2-1; D is uncertain. The CDR3 loop spans 14 amino acids. Germline values: CDR1 SGHAT, CDR2 FQDESV (reference sequence).

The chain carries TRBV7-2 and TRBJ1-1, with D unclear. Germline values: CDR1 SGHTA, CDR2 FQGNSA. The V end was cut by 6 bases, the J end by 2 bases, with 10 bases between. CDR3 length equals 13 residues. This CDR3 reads CASRPQKNTEAFF. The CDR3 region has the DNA TGTGCCAGCAGACCACAGAAAAACACTGAAGCTTTCTTT.

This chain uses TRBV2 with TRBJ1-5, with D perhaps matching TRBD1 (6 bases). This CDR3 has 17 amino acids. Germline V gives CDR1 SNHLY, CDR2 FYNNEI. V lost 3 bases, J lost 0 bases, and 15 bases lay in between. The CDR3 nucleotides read TGTGCCAGCAGTGAGACACTCAGGGGAGATAGCAATCAGCCCCAGCATTTT. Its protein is CASSETLRGDSNQPQHF. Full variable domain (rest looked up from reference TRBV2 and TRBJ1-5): EPEVTQTPSHQVTQMGQEVILRCVPISNHLYFYWYRQILGQKVEFLVSFYNNEISEKSEIFDDQFSVERPDGSNFTLKIRSTKLEDSAMYFCASSETLRGDSNQPQHFGDGTRLSIL.

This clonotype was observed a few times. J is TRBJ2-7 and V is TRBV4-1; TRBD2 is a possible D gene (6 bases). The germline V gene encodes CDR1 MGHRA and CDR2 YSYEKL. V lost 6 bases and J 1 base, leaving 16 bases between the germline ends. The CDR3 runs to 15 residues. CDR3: CASRLLGLPSYEQYF. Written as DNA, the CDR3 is TGCGCCAGCAGGCTCCTGGGACTCCCATCCTACGAGCAGTACTTC.

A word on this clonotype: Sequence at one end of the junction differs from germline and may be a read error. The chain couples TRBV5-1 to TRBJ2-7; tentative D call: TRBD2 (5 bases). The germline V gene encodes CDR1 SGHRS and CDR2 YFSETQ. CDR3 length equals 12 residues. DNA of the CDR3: TGCGTCAGCAGCCCTCGGGGCTACGAGCAGTACTTC. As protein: CVSSPRGYEQYF.

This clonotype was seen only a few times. Here the CDR3 reads CASTPLRGIANEQFF. In DNA, the CDR3 is TGTGCCAGCACCCCTCTCAGGGGTATTGCCAATGAGCAGTTCTTC. This chain uses TRBV7-9 with TRBJ2-1; possible D gene TRBD1, 6 bases. Germline V gene lookup returns CDR1 SEHNR and CDR2 FQNEAQ (reference sequence). The V and J ends lost 7 bases and 6 bases respectively, with 19 bases between them. The CDR3 totals 15 residues.

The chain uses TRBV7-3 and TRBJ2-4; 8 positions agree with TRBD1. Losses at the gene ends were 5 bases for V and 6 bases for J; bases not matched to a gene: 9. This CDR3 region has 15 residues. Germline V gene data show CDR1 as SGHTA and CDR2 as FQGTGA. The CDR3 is CASSPRTGLPNIQYF. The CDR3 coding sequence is TGTGCCAGCAGCCCTCGGACAGGGCTCCCAAACATTCAGTACTTC.

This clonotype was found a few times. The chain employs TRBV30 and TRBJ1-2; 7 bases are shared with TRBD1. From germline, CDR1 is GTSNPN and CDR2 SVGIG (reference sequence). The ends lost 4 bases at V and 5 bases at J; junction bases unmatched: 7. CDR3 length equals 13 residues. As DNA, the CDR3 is TGTGCCTGGACACGACAGGGTTGGTATGGCTACACCTTC. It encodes CAWTRQGWYGYTF.

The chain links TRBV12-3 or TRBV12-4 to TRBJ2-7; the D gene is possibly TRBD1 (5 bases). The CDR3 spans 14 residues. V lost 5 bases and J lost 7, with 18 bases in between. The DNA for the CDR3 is TGTGCCAGCAGTAAGACAGCCTCTAGGGGTGAGCAGTACTTC. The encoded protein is CASSKTASRGEQYF.